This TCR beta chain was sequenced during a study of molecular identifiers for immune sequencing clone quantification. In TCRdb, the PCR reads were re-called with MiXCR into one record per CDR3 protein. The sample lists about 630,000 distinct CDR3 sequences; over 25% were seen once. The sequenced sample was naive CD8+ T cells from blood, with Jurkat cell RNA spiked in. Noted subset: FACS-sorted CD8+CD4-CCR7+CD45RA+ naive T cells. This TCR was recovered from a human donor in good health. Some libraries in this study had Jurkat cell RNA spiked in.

CDR3 nucleotide sequence: TGTGCCAGCAGCCTCACGACAGGGATGAACACTGAAGCTTTCTTT. As protein: CASSLTTGMNTEAFF. The chain uses TRBV7-2 and TRBJ1-1; 7 bases are a match to TRBD1. There are 15 residues in the CDR3. Losses at the gene ends were 5 bases for V and 0 bases for J; bases not matched to a gene: 6. Germline CDR1 is SGHTA and CDR2 is FQGNSA.